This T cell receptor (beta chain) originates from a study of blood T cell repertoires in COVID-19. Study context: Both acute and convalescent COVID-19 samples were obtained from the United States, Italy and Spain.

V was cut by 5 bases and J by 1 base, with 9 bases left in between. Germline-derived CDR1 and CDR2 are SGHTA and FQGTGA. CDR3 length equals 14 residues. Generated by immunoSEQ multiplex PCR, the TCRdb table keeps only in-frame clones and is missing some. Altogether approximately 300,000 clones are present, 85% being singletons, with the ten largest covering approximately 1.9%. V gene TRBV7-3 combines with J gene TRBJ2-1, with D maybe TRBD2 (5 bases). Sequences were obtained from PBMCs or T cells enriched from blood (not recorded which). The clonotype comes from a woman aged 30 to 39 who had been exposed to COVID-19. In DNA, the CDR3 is TGTGCCAGCAGCCCTGGAGGATCCTACAATGAGCAGTTCTTC. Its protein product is CASSPGGSYNEQFF.